The 8 T cell receptor beta chains reported below all come from one sample, sequenced in a study of blood T cell repertoires in COVID-19. The data were produced by immunoSEQ multiplex PCR, yet TCRdb's version contains in-frame clones alone and is incomplete. The sample carries more than 300,000 clones, about 90% recorded once. Sample: peripheral blood. Receptor source: a woman in her 50s with COVID-19, enrolled during active disease.

The V gene is TRBV3-1 (or the pseudogene TRBV3-2), the J gene TRBJ2-1; 8 bases are shared with TRBD2. This CDR3 has 14 amino acids. The ends lost 4 bases at V and 4 bases at J; junction bases unmatched: 3. Germline V lookup: CDR1 LGHDT, CDR2 YNNKEL (reference sequence). DNA for the CDR3: TGTGCCAGCAGCCGTCGGGGGGGATACAATGAGCAGTTCTTC. Its protein product is CASSRRGGYNEQFF.

The chain carries TRBV5-6 and TRBJ1-4, with 11 bases matching TRBD1. This CDR3 is 18 amino acids long. Germline values: CDR1 SGHDT, CDR2 YYEEEE. The V gene end was trimmed by 4 bases and the J gene end by 4 bases; junction bases not matched to a gene: 12. CDR3 in amino acids: CASSRDRGIMGGNEKLFF. Here the CDR3 DNA reads TGTGCCAGCAGCCGGGACAGGGGGATAATGGGAGGTAATGAAAAACTGTTTTTT.

The V gene is TRBV19, the J gene TRBJ2-7; D is perhaps TRBD1 (6 bases). Germline V gene sequence: CDR1 LNHDA, CDR2 SQIVND (reference sequence). This CDR3 is 17 amino acids long. V lost 1 base, J lost 3 bases, and 19 bases lay in between. The CDR3 DNA reads as TGTGCCAGTAGTATAGTCAGCGGAACAGGGACCTACTACGAGCAGTACTTC. It translates to CASSIVSGTGTYYEQYF.

The V and J genes are TRBV2 and TRBJ2-2; 9 bases map to TRBD1. V shed 4 bases, J shed 5 bases, and the junction held 2 bases outside the gene matches. Germline loops: CDR1 SNHLY, CDR2 FYNNEI. The CDR3 is made up of 14 amino acids. The CDR3 loop reads CASSGQGGTGELFF. The CDR3 nucleotides read TGTGCCAGCAGTGGACAGGGGGGGACCGGGGAGCTGTTTTTT.

J is TRBJ2-1 and V is TRBV3-1 (or the pseudogene TRBV3-2), with TRBD2 identical over 7 bases. This CDR3 spans 17 amino acids. The trim removed 1 base at V and 5 bases at J, leaving 11 bases unmatched. Germline V gene data show CDR1 as LGHDT and CDR2 as YNNKEL (reference sequence). CDR3 protein: CASSQVRGLKNDNEQFF. The CDR3 DNA reads TGTGCCAGCAGCCAAGTGCGGGGACTAAAAAATGACAATGAGCAGTTCTTC.

The V and J genes are TRBV7-2 and TRBJ2-3; perhaps TRBD2 as D (5 bases). Germline CDR1 is SGHTA and CDR2 is FQGNSA. CDR3 length equals 16 residues. The V gene lost 2 bases and the J gene lost 0 bases, with 12 bases spanning the gap. CDR3 protein: CASSLTPRTSTDTQYF. The CDR3 DNA follows: TGTGCCAGCAGCTTAACCCCGCGGACTAGCACAGATACGCAGTATTTT.

V usage is TRBV25-1 and J usage is TRBJ2-6, with 7 bases aligning to TRBD1. Germline values: CDR1 MGHDK, CDR2 SYGVNS. The V gene end was trimmed by 1 base and the J gene end by 0 bases; junction bases not matched to a gene: 6. The length of the CDR3 is 18 residues. CDR3 loop: CASSEFGTVLSGANVLTF. The CDR3 DNA reads as TGTGCCAGCAGTGAATTCGGGACAGTGCTCTCTGGGGCCAACGTCCTGACTTTC.

The V gene is TRBV5-1, the J gene TRBJ1-6, with D maybe TRBD1 (6 bases). V shed 4 bases and J shed 7 bases, with 15 bases lying between them. In germline, CDR1 is SGHRS, CDR2 YFSETQ. There are 15 residues in the CDR3. Here the CDR3 DNA reads TGCGCCAGCAGCCCCGCCGGGACACAGAATTCACCCCTCCACTTT. Its translation is CASSPAGTQNSPLHF.